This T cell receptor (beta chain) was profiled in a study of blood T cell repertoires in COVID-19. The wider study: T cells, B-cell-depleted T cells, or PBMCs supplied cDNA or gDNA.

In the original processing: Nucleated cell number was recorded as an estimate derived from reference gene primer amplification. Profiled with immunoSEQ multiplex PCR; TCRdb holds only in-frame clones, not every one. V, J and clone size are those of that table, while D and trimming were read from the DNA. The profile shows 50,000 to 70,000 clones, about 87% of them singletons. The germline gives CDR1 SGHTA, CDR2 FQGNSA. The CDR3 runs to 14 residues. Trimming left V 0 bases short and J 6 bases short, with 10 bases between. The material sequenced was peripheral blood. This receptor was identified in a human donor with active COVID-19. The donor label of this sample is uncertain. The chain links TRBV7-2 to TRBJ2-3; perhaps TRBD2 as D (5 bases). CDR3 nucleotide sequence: TGTGCCAGCAGCTTAGCGTACCGGGGTGATACGCAGTATTTT. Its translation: CASSLAYRGDTQYF.